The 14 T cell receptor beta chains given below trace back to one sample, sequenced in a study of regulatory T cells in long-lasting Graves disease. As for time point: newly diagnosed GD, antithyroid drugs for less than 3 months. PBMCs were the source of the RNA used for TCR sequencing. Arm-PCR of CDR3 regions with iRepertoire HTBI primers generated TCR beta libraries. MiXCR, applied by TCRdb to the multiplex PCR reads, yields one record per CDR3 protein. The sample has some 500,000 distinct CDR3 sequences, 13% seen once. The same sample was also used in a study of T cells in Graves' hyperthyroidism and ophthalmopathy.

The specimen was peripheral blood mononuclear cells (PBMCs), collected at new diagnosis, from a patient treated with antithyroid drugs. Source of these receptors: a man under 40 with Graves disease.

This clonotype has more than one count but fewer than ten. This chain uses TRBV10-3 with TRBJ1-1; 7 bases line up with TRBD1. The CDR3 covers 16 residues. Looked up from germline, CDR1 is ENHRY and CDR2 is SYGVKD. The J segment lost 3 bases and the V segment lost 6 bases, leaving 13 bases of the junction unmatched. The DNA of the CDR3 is TGTGCCATCAGCCAGACAGGGATAGAGCGGGACACTGAAGCTTTCTTT. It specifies CAISQTGIERDTEAFF.

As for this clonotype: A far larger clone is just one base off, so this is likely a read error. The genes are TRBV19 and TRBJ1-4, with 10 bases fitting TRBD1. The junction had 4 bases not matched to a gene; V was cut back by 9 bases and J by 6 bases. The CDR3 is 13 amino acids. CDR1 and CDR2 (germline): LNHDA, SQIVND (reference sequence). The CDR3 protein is CASSGTGDEKLFF. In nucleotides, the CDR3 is TGTGCCAGCAGCGGGACAGGGGATGAAAAACTGTTTTTT.

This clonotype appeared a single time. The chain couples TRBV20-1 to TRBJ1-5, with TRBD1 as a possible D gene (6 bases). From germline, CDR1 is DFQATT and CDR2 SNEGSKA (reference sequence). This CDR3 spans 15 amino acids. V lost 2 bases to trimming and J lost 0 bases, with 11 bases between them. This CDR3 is CSARWQGLSNQPQHF. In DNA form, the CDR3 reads TGCAGTGCTAGATGGCAGGGGCTTAGCAATCAGCCCCAGCATTTT.

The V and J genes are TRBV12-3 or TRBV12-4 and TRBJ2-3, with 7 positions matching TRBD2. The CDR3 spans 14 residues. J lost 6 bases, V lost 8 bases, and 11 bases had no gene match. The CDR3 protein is CASVRGGPFDTQYF. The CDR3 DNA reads TGTGCCAGCGTCCGGGGAGGGCCATTTGATACGCAGTATTTT.

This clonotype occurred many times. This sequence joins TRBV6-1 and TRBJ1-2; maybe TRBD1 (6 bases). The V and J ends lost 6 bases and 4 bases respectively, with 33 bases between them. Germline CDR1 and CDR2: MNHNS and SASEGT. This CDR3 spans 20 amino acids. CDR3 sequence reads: CASRTYSATTVGQSLYGYTF. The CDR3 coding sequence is TGTGCCAGCAGAACTTACTCCGCCACGACAGTCGGACAGAGCCTCTATGGCTACACCTTC.

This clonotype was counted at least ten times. CDR3 residues: CASSSSSYNEQFF. The CDR3 DNA sequence: TGTGCCAGCAGTTCGAGCTCCTACAATGAGCAGTTCTTC. This chain connects TRBV6-2 or TRBV6-3 to TRBJ2-1, with D unclear. Between the trimmed V and J ends, which lost 4 bases and 0 bases, there was a span of 4 bases. Germline CDR1 MNHEY, CDR2 SVGEGT. The CDR3 has 13 amino acids.

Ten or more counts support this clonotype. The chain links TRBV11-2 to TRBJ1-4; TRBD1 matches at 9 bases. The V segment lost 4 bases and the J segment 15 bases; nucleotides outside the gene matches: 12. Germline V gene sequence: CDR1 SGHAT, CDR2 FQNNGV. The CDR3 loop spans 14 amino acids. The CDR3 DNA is TGTGCCAGCAGCTCCGGACAGGGGCCCCTGATGGTGTTTTTT. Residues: CASSSGQGPLMVFF. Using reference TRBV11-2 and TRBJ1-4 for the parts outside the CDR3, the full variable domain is EAGVAQSPRYKIIEKRQSVAFWCNPISGHATLYWYQQILGQGPKLLIQFQNNGVVDDSQLPKDRFSAERLKGVDSTLKIQPAKLEDSAVYLCASSSGQGPLMVFFGSGTQLSVL.

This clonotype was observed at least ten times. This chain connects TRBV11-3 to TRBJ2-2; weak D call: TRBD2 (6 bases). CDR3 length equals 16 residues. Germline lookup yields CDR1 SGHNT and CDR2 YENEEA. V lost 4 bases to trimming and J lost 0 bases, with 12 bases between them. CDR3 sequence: CASSSHGRSNTGELFF. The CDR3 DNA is TGTGCCAGCAGCTCCCACGGGAGATCGAACACCGGGGAGCTGTTTTTT.

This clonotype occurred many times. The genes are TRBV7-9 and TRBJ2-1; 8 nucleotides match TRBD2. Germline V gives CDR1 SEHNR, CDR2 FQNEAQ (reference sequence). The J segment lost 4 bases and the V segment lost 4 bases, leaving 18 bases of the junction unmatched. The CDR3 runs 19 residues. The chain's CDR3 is CASSSNLQAGAASYNEQFF. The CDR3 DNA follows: TGTGCCAGCAGCTCAAACCTTCAAGCGGGAGCGGCTTCTTACAATGAGCAGTTCTTC. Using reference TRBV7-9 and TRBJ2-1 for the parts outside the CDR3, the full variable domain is DTGVSQNPRHKITKRGQNVTFRCDPISEHNRLYWYRQTLGQGPEFLTYFQNEAQLEKSRLLSDRFSAERPKGSFSTLEIQRTEQGDSAMYLCASSSNLQAGAASYNEQFFGPGTRLTVL.

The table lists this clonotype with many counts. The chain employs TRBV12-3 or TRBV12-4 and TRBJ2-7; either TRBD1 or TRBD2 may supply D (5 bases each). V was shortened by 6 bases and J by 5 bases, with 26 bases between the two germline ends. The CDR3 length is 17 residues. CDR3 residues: CASSHETGAPSIHEQYF. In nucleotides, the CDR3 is TGTGCCAGCAGCCACGAGACCGGGGCTCCTTCCATCCACGAGCAGTACTTC.

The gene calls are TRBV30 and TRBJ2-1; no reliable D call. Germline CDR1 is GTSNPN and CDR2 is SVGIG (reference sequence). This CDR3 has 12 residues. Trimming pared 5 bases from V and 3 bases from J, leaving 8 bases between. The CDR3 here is CAWGEIYNEQFF. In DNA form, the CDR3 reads TGTGCCTGGGGAGAGATCTACAATGAGCAGTTCTTC.

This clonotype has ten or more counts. The CDR3 coding sequence is TGTGCCAGCAGGGCCGGGACAGAAGCTTTCTTT. Amino acid sequence: CASRAGTEAFF. The V and J genes are TRBV27 and TRBJ1-1, with D tentatively TRBD1 (6 bases). The V gene lost 6 bases and the J gene lost 8 bases, with 10 bases spanning the gap. Germline CDR1 is MNHEY and CDR2 is SMNVEV (reference sequence). This CDR3 has 11 residues.

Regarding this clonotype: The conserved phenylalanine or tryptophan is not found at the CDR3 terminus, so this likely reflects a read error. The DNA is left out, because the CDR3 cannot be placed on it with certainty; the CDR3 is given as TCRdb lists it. The CDR3 region is CASGLLWSSYEQYL. The genes are TRBV12-5 and TRBJ2-3. Germline V lookup: CDR1 LGHNT, CDR2 FRNRAP. Including both end residues, the CDR3 is 14 amino acids long.

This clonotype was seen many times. In nucleotides, the CDR3 is TGTGCCAGCAGTTACAGGGGAGAGAATGAAAAACTGTTTTTT. Translated, it gives CASSYRGENEKLFF. The chain employs TRBV6-5 and TRBJ1-4; D is possibly TRBD1 (5 bases). Between the trimmed V and J ends, which lost 2 bases and 5 bases, there was a span of 9 bases. This CDR3 comprises 14 residues. Germline CDR1 and CDR2: MNHEY and SVGAGI.